Listed below are T cell receptor beta chains from one sample, sequenced in a study of blood T cell repertoires in COVID-19. Repertoires were generated with immunoSEQ multiplex PCR, while TCRdb's copy carries only in-frame clones and drops some. The sample has 150,000 to 200,000 clones; roughly 80% are singletons. The sequenced sample consisted of peripheral blood. Every receptor here comes from a man aged 55 to 69 with active or convalescent COVID-19. Each CDR3 is given with its conserved first and last residue. D genes are given only for firm matches. Not all rows give a size; the values are once, few, many and, for expanded clones, a class.

15	few	TRBV18	TRBJ1-2	TRBD1	CASSPRQGEYYGYTF	TGTGCCAGCTCACCTAGACAGGGCGAGTACTATGGCTACACCTTC
13	-	TRBV30	TRBJ1-6	-	CAWSGQGNSPLHF	TGTGCCTGGAGTGGGCAGGGAAATTCACCCCTCCACTTT
13	few	TRBV7-3	TRBJ2-5	TRBD1	CASSSGQGETQYF	TGTGCCAGCAGCTCTGGACAGGGAGAGACCCAGTACTTC
16	-	TRBV5-1	TRBJ2-7	TRBD1	CASSLEGAQVQGEQYF	TGCGCCAGCAGCTTGGAGGGGGCGCAGGTACAGGGCGAGCAGTACTTC
15	-	TRBV5-6	TRBJ2-3	TRBD1	CASSFTGEITDTQYF	TGTGCCAGCAGCTTTACAGGGGAAATCACAGATACGCAGTATTTT
13	-	TRBV9	TRBJ2-7	-	CASSVAREYEQYF	TGTGCCAGCAGCGTAGCCAGGGAATACGAGCAGTACTTC
13	-	TRBV7-2	TRBJ2-1	TRBD2	CASIVAGGNEQFF	TGTGCCAGCATCGTAGCGGGGGGAAATGAGCAGTTCTTC
13	-	TRBV19	TRBJ2-3	TRBD1	CASKDRGTDTQYF	TGTGCCAGCAAAGACAGGGGTACAGATACGCAGTATTTT
15	-	TRBV5-1	TRBJ2-3	TRBD2	CASRPTSGRTDTQYF	TGCGCCAGCAGGCCCACTAGCGGACGCACAGATACGCAGTATTTT
16	-	TRBV18	TRBJ2-4	TRBD1	CASSLGQDLAKNIQYF	TGTGCCAGCTCACTCGGACAGGACCTCGCCAAAAACATTCAGTACTTC
15	-	TRBV24-1	TRBJ2-1	TRBD2	CATSDAWTSGNEQFF	TGTGCCACCAGTGATGCCTGGACTAGCGGAAATGAGCAGTTCTTC
14	-	TRBV25-1	TRBJ1-5	TRBD1	CASSQGGDSQPQHF	TGTGCCAGCAGTCAGGGTGGGGACAGTCAGCCCCAGCATTTT
15	-	TRBV28	TRBJ2-2	TRBD1	CASSLTGTWAGELFF	TGTGCCAGCAGTTTGACAGGGACGTGGGCCGGGGAGCTGTTTTTT
12	-	TRBV28	TRBJ1-2	-	CASRDTNYGYTF	TGTGCCAGCAGGGACACTAACTATGGCTACACCTTC
19	-	TRBV3-1/TRBV3-2	TRBJ1-2	TRBD1	CASSQRIIRGRQQSYGYTF	TGTGCCAGCAGCCAACGAATTATAAGGGGGCGCCAACAGAGCTATGGCTACACCTTC
14	-	TRBV19	TRBJ2-2	-	CASSGSANTGELFF	TGTGCCAGTAGTGGTAGCGCGAACACCGGGGAGCTGTTTTTT
14	few	TRBV9	TRBJ2-5	-	CASSPRDYQETQYF	TGTGCCAGCAGCCCCCGGGACTACCAAGAGACCCAGTACTTC
16	-	TRBV7-9	TRBJ1-5	-	CASSLAGRGSNQPQHF	TGTGCCAGCAGCTTAGCAGGGCGGGGCAGCAATCAGCCCCAGCATTTT
13	-	TRBV29-1	TRBJ2-1	-	CSVFHRFYNEQFF	TGCAGCGTTTTTCACAGATTCTACAATGAGCAGTTCTTC
14	-	TRBV6-2/TRBV6-3	TRBJ2-3	-	CASSPLGVTYTQYF	TGTGCCAGCAGTCCCCTAGGAGTTACCTATACGCAGTATTTT
13	-	TRBV5-6	TRBJ1-5	-	CASSNSGNQPQHF	TGTGCCAGCAGCAACAGTGGCAATCAGCCCCAGCATTTT
14	few	TRBV28	TRBJ2-2	-	CASSSGQNPGELFF	TGTGCCAGCAGTTCTGGACAGAACCCCGGGGAGCTGTTTTTT
12	-	TRBV28	TRBJ2-7	-	CASSLTSSEQYF	TGTGCCAGCAGTTTAACGTCCAGCGAGCAGTACTTC
18	-	TRBV2	TRBJ2-2	TRBD1	CASSEYGIPGQGIGELFF	TGTGCCAGCAGTGAATATGGGATACCGGGACAGGGGATCGGGGAGCTGTTTTTT
16	-	TRBV3-1/TRBV3-2	TRBJ2-1	TRBD2	CASSHNSGRAYNEQFF	TGTGCCAGCAGCCACAATAGCGGGAGGGCCTACAATGAGCAGTTCTTC
15	-	TRBV6-2/TRBV6-3	TRBJ2-7	TRBD1	CASSYGGQGTYEQYF	TGTGCCAGCAGTTACGGAGGACAGGGGACCTACGAGCAGTACTTC
14	once	TRBV19	TRBJ2-5	-	CASSSQGIAETQYF	TGTGCCAGTAGTTCCCAGGGGATCGCAGAGACCCAGTACTTC
13	-	TRBV3-1/TRBV3-2	TRBJ2-7	TRBD1	CASSQTGGHEQYF	TGTGCCAGCAGCCAGACAGGGGGACACGAGCAGTACTTC
17	-	TRBV15	TRBJ2-5	-	CATSRELTWRGQETQYF	TGTGCCACCAGCAGAGAACTGACATGGAGGGGCCAAGAGACCCAGTACTTC